The 10 T cell receptor beta chains listed next were all sequenced from one sample in a study of regulatory T cells in long-lasting Graves disease. Time point of the sample: persistent/refractory GD, antithyroid drugs over 5 years with positive TRAb. There was RNA extracted from PBMCs, and the TCR library was made from it. For TCR beta, libraries came from iRepertoire HTBI primers and Arm-PCR of CDR3 regions. TCRdb passed the multiplex PCR reads through MiXCR, listing each CDR3 protein once. The sample carries 360,000 or so distinct CDR3 sequences, roughly 24% recorded once. Sequencing used peripheral blood mononuclear cells (PBMCs), obtained when the disease was refractory, from a patient treated with antithyroid drugs. These receptors all come from a woman between 40 and 50 years old with Graves disease.

A few counts support this clonotype. The V call is TRBV10-3, the J call TRBJ2-2, with 10 bases fitting TRBD2. The J segment lost 6 bases and the V segment lost 7 bases, leaving 8 bases of the junction unmatched. The germline CDR1 and CDR2 sequences are ENHRY and SYGVKD. This CDR3 contains 15 residues. Written as DNA, the CDR3 is TGTGCCATCAAACTGACTAGCGGGTTTCCCGGGGAGCTGTTTTTT. It specifies CAIKLTSGFPGELFF.

V usage is TRBV24-1 and J usage is TRBJ2-7; 7 bases align to TRBD1. The CDR3 has 15 amino acids. Germline CDR1 reads KGHDR; CDR2 reads SFDVKD. The V segment lost 1 base and the J segment 7 bases; nucleotides outside the gene matches: 9. The CDR3 region has the DNA TGTGCCACCAGTGATTTAAGCGACAGGGCCGGGGAGCAGTACTTC. Its protein product is CATSDLSDRAGEQYF.

Remarks on this clonotype: A read error may account for a junction end that differs from germline. This sequence joins TRBV28 and TRBJ2-7, with 10 bases lining up with TRBD2. The CDR3 covers 12 residues. Germline values: CDR1 MDHEN, CDR2 SYDVKM. The CDR3 DNA sequence: TGTGCCAGCAGTTTAAGCGGGAGGGCCAATTTTTTC. This codes for CASSLSGRANFF.

This clonotype occurred many times. This chain joins TRBV5-5 and TRBJ2-7, with D perhaps TRBD1 (5 bases). V lost 4 bases, J lost 3 bases, and 8 bases lay in between. CDR3 length: 12 amino acids. From germline, CDR1 is SGHKS and CDR2 YYEKEE (reference sequence). CDR3 nucleotide sequence: TGTGCCAGCAGCGGACAAAGCTACGAGCAGTACTTC. Its protein product is CASSGQSYEQYF.

This clonotype was counted many times. This chain uses TRBV12-3 or TRBV12-4 with TRBJ2-2; D remains ambiguous. The V gene lost 5 bases and the J gene lost 5 bases, with 12 bases spanning the gap. CDR3 length equals 14 residues. CDR3 protein: CASSRTDKTGELFF. In DNA, the CDR3 is TGTGCCAGCAGTCGGACCGACAAGACCGGGGAGCTGTTTTTT.

In this sample, this clonotype turned up many times. This chain uses TRBV2 with TRBJ2-5, with 10 bases matching TRBD1. V lost 5 bases and J lost 5; bases outside the gene matches: 5. This CDR3 is built from 14 residues. CDR1 and CDR2 (germline): SNHLY, FYNNEI. The CDR3 region is CASSKTGGWETQYF. CDR3 DNA: TGTGCCAGCAGTAAGACAGGGGGCTGGGAGACCCAGTACTTC.

Points on this clonotype: No conserved phenylalanine or tryptophan is present at the end of the CDR3, so a read error is the likely explanation. Here the CDR3 DNA reads TGTGCCAGCAGCCTGCAGGGGAATCAGCCCCAGCATTCT. This codes for CASSLQGNQPQHS. The chain combines TRBV28 with TRBJ1-5, with D possibly matching TRBD1 (6 bases). The germline V gene encodes CDR1 MDHEN and CDR2 SYDVKM. The CDR3 extends over 13 amino acids. The germline V and J ends were trimmed by 6 bases and 4 bases, with 10 bases remaining between them.

This sequence joins TRBV5-5 and TRBJ2-7, with a tentative D call TRBD1 (6 bases). Germline CDR1 is SGHKS and CDR2 is YYEKEE (reference sequence). The CDR3 is 13 amino acids. V was trimmed by 2 bases and J by 6 bases, leaving 12 bases between them. CDR3 DNA: TGTGCCAGCAGCTTTGTCGGACAGCGCGAGCAGTACTTC. This gives the protein CASSFVGQREQYF.

V usage is TRBV30 and J usage is TRBJ2-5; 7 bases are shared with TRBD1. The germline CDR1 and CDR2 sequences are GTSNPN and SVGIG (reference sequence). This CDR3 is built from 13 residues. The CDR3 nucleotides read TGTGCTGAAGCCAAGGGGGCACAAGAGACCCAGTACTTC. This translates into CAEAKGAQETQYF.

This clonotype was observed a few times. The chain carries TRBV19 and TRBJ2-7; D may be TRBD1 or TRBD2 (5 bases each). V lost 3 bases to trimming and J lost 2 bases, with 17 bases between them. The germline V gene has CDR1 LNHDA and CDR2 SQIVND (reference sequence). The CDR3 consists of 16 residues. CDR3 protein: CASSIGGYRTTYEQYF. CDR3 in DNA: TGTGCCAGTAGTATTGGGGGATACAGGACGACCTACGAGCAGTACTTC.